This TCR beta chain came from a study of graft-versus-host responses after intestinal transplantation. This CDR3 is built from 16 residues. Trimming pared 0 bases from V and 4 bases from J, leaving 15 bases between. Germline loops: CDR1 LNHNV, CDR2 YYDKDF (reference sequence). The method was immunoSEQ multiplex PCR; TCRdb's version includes in-frame clones alone and lacks a portion of them. The sample shows some 41,000 clones, about 90% of them seen only once. This clone was seen only once. The clonotype was recovered from a human patient who received an intestinal transplant, so some T cells may come from the graft donor. The sequencing here drew on PBMCs, taken roughly 270 days after transplant. V and J are TRBV15 and TRBJ1-2; D not certain. The CDR3 DNA reads TGTGCCACCAGCAGAGATCTGGGAGAAGAGGTCTATGGCTACACCTTC. Translation gives CATSRDLGEEVYGYTF. Looking up the rest from reference TRBV15 and TRBJ1-2 gives the full variable domain: DAMVIQNPRYQVTQFGKPVTLSCSQTLNHNVMYWYQQKSSQAPKLLFHYYDKDFNNEADTPDNFQSRRPNTSFCFLDIRSPGLGDTAMYLCATSRDLGEEVYGYTFGSGTRLTVV.